This TCR beta chain was retrieved from a study of CD8 T cells in ankylosing spondylitis. V lost 6 bases to trimming and J lost 12 bases, with 18 bases between them. Germline CDR1 and CDR2: LNHNV and YYDKDF (reference sequence). CDR3 length: 13 amino acids. TCRdb re-derived calls from the 5' RACE reads in MiXCR, one entry per CDR3 protein. There are about 160,000 distinct CDR3 sequences in the sample; 9.5% to 10% occur only once, and roughly 16% lies in the top ten. The clonotype originates from a female donor with ankylosing spondylitis or in good health (not recorded which). This chain connects TRBV15 to TRBJ2-4, with TRBD1 as a possible D gene (6 bases). Sequencing was done on a sample of blood, either unsorted or a sorted T cell fraction (not recorded which). The chain's CDR3 is CATRGLDSNAQYF. The CDR3 region has the DNA TGTGCCACCAGGGGATTGGACAGTAATGCTCAGTACTTC.